A single sample is the source of the 14 T cell receptor beta chains below, sequenced in a study of OX40 agonist ivuxolimab in advanced cancers. The data were produced by immunoSEQ multiplex PCR, yet TCRdb's version contains in-frame clones alone and is incomplete. The table shows under 80,000 clones, with 86% occurring only once. Sample: CD4+ or CD8+ T cells sorted from blood, taken in a trial of the OX40 agonist ivuxolimab. The receptors were gathered from an adult with an advanced solid tumor such as melanoma, head and neck, liver or kidney cancer.

This chain links TRBV7-2 with TRBJ2-5; 10 positions match TRBD2. Looked up from germline, CDR1 is SGHTA and CDR2 is FQGNSA. After removal of 1 base from V and 2 bases from J, the junction contained 7 bases not matched to a gene. The CDR3 has 17 amino acids. The DNA for the CDR3 is TGTGCCAGCAGCTTAGGACTAGCGGGTGGTATACAAGAGACCCAGTACTTC. It codes for CASSLGLAGGIQETQYF.

The chain joins TRBV11-2 to TRBJ1-5; D call uncertain. V was cut by 0 bases and J by 5 bases, with 5 bases left in between. Germline values: CDR1 SGHAT, CDR2 FQNNGV. CDR3 length: 13 residues. CDR3 DNA sequence: TGTGCCAGCAGCTTAGACGGCTATCAGCCCCAGCATTTT. Its translation is CASSLDGYQPQHF.

The chain recombines TRBV19 with TRBJ2-3, with D possibly TRBD2 on 6 matching bases. The V end lost 5 bases, the J end lost 2 bases, and 17 bases lay between the germline ends. The CDR3 runs to 16 residues. The germline gives CDR1 LNHDA, CDR2 SQIVND (reference sequence). CDR3 sequence (DNA): TGTGCCAGTAGTTCAACAGCCACTAGCCCCACAGATACGCAGTATTTT. Translating gives CASSSTATSPTDTQYF.

The chain uses TRBV13 and TRBJ2-7; 7 positions match TRBD2. The CDR3 contains 14 residues. CDR1 is PRHDT and CDR2 is FYEKMQ in the germline V gene (reference sequence). V shed 5 bases and J 6 bases; nucleotides not matched to a gene: 10. In DNA form, the CDR3 reads TGTGCCAGCAGCCCAACGCGGGGGAGCCGCGAGCAGTACTTC. Protein: CASSPTRGSREQYF.

The chain links TRBV5-6 to TRBJ2-4; TRBD1 matches at 7 bases. The V and J ends lost 0 bases and 15 bases, in that order; junction bases with no gene match: 9. The CDR3 has 13 residues. Per the germline V gene, CDR1 is SGHDT and CDR2 is YYEEEE. The CDR3 loop reads CASSLVGWDRGYF. As DNA, the CDR3 is TGTGCCAGCAGCTTGGTAGGTTGGGACAGAGGGTACTTC.

The rearrangement uses TRBV5-1 and TRBJ1-4; D is uncertain. The CDR3 runs 12 residues. Trimming left V 0 bases short and J 5 bases short, with 2 bases between. Germline CDR1 and CDR2: SGHRS and YFSETQ. The DNA of the CDR3 is TGCGCCAGCAGCTTGGGAAATGAAAAACTGTTTTTT. It specifies CASSLGNEKLFF.

The chain joins TRBV10-3 to TRBJ2-7, with TRBD1 matching over 7 bases. CDR3 size: 15 residues. Germline V CDR1 and CDR2: ENHRY, SYGVKD. The V and J ends lost 7 bases and 0 bases, in that order; junction bases with no gene match: 9. For the CDR3, the DNA is TGTGCCATCACCCCCCACCGGGACAGCTCCTACGAGCAGTACTTC. This codes for CAITPHRDSSYEQYF.

The chain couples TRBV6-1 to TRBJ2-7, with 8 positions matching TRBD1. The CDR3 sequence is 13 residues long. CDR1 is MNHNS and CDR2 is SASEGT in the germline V gene. Germline trimming cut 6 bases from V and 3 bases from J; bases unmatched to any gene: 4. The DNA for the CDR3 is TGTGCCAGCAGCCGGACAGGGATCTACGAGCAGTACTTC. Residues: CASSRTGIYEQYF.

V usage is TRBV7-2 and J usage is TRBJ2-3; D is unclear. V dropped 1 base and J dropped 10 bases, with 15 bases sitting between them. Germline V gene data show CDR1 as SGHTA and CDR2 as FQGNSA. This CDR3 has 14 residues. The CDR3 sequence: CASSLEPLPSPQYF. In DNA form, the CDR3 reads TGTGCCAGCAGCTTAGAACCCCTCCCCAGCCCGCAGTATTTT. Together with reference TRBV7-2 and TRBJ2-3, the CDR3 gives the full variable domain: GAGVSQSPSNKVTEKGKDVELRCDPISGHTALYWYRQSLGQGLEFLIYFQGNSAPDKSGLPSDRFSAERTGGSVSTLTIQRTQQEDSAVYLCASSLEPLPSPQYFGPGTRLTVL.

The rearrangement uses TRBV6-5 and TRBJ2-3; unclear D gene. CDR3 length: 13 amino acids. CDR1 is MNHEY, CDR2 SVGAGI, per germline. V was pared by 6 bases and J by 6 bases, with 13 bases between. CDR3 amino acids: CASSRMVGDTQYF. For the CDR3, the DNA is TGTGCCAGCAGCAGGATGGTGGGGGATACGCAGTATTTT.

Notes on this clone: The junction departs from germline at one end; a sequencing error may be responsible. The rearrangement uses TRBV2 and TRBJ2-4; D call uncertain. CDR3 length: 13 amino acids. CDR1 SNHLY and CDR2 FYNNEI come from the germline V gene. CDR3 region: CASCDLAKNIQYF. CDR3 DNA sequence: TGTGCCAGCTGTGACCTAGCCAAAAACATTCAGTACTTC.

The chain recombines TRBV5-1 with TRBJ1-5, with TRBD1 matching 10 bases. The CDR3 spans 15 residues. Trimming at V came to 5 bases and at J to 4 bases, leaving 6 bases not matched to a gene. Germline V gene sequence: CDR1 SGHRS, CDR2 YFSETQ. CDR3 nucleotides: TGCGCCAGCAGGACCGGGACAGGGGCTAATCAGCCCCAGCATTTT. Translating it yields CASRTGTGANQPQHF.

V gene TRBV19 combines with J gene TRBJ1-5; D uncertain. The CDR3 runs to 17 residues. Germline V lookup: CDR1 LNHDA, CDR2 SQIVND (reference sequence). Trimming removed 3 bases at V and 3 bases at J, with 18 bases between. CDR3 bases: TGTGCCAGTAGTATTCCCCTCGGGGATCGTGACAATCAGCCCCAGCATTTT. Translated: CASSIPLGDRDNQPQHF.

The chain joins TRBV5-1 to TRBJ1-2, with D possibly being TRBD1 (6 bases). Trimming cost V 4 bases and J 4 bases, with 17 bases left between them. CDR1 and CDR2 from the germline V gene are SGHRS and YFSETQ. CDR3 size: 15 residues. The CDR3 nucleotides read TGCGCCAGCAGCGCTGATGGCAGGGACACCTATGGCTACACCTTC. This sequence encodes CASSADGRDTYGYTF.